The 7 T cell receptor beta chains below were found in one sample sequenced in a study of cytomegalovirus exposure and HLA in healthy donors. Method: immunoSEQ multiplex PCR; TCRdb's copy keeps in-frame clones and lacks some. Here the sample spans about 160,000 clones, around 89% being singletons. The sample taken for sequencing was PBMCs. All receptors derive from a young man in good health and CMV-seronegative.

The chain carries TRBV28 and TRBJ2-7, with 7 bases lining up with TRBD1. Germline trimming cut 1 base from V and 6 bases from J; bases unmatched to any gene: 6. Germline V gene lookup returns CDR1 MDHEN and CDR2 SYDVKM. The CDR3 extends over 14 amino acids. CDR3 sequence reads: CASSLFTGVGEQYF. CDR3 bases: TGTGCCAGCAGTTTATTCACAGGGGTCGGCGAGCAGTACTTC.

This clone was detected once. CDR3 coding DNA: TGTGCCAGCAGTTTCGTCCTGGCGACGGGTGGCTACACCTTC. It translates to CASSFVLATGGYTF. This chain joins TRBV28 and TRBJ1-2; no reliable D call. Per germline, CDR1 MDHEN and CDR2 SYDVKM. The V and J ends lost 3 bases and 7 bases respectively, with 15 bases between them. CDR3 length equals 14 residues.

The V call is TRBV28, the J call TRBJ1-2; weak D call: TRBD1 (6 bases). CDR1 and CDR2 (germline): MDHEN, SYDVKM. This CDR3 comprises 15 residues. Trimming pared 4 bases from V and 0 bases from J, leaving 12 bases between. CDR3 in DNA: TGTGCCAGCAGTTCGCCTACAGGGACTAACTATGGCTACACCTTC. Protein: CASSSPTGTNYGYTF.

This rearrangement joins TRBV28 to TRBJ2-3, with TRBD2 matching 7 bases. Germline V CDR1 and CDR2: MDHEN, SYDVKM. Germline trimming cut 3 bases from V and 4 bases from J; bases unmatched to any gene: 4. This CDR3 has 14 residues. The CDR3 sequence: CASSLGGDPDTQYF. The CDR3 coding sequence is TGTGCCAGCAGTTTGGGAGGGGACCCAGATACGCAGTATTTT.

The CDR3 loop reads CASSEGVSQGAYEQYF. CDR3 in DNA: TGTGCCAGCAGTGAAGGGGTGTCGCAAGGGGCCTACGAGCAGTACTTC. The chain uses TRBV6-1 and TRBJ2-7, with D possibly matching TRBD1 (5 bases). Germline assignment: CDR1 MNHNS and CDR2 SASEGT. V lost 1 base, J lost 2 bases, and 15 bases lay in between. This CDR3 has 16 amino acids.

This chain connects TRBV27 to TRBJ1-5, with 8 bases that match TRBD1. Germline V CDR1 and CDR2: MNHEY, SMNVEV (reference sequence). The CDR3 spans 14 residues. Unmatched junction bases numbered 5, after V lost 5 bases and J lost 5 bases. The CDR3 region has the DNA TGTGCCAGCAGTCCCGACAGGGGCGATCAGCCCCAGCATTTT. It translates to CASSPDRGDQPQHF.

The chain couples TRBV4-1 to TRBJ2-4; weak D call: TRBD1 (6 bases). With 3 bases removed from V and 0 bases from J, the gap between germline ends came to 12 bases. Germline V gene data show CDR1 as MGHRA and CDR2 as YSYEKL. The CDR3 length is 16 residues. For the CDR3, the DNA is TGCGCCAGCAGCCAGCGAGGACAGCTAGCCAAAAACATTCAGTACTTC. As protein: CASSQRGQLAKNIQYF.